This TCR beta chain was documented in a study of beta chain features in type 1 diabetes. Study results and caveats: Patients' naive, central memory and Treg TCRB repertoires seemed closer to one another than those of healthy donors. Shorter TCRB CDR3s, moderately but significantly so, marked every one of the four CD4+ subsets in Type 1 diabetes patients. Lower insertion and higher deletion counts appeared at VDJ junctions in type 1 diabetes patients.

To note about this clone: Its target is not known.

The investigators reverse transcribed all of the isolated RNA, so they sequenced expressed TCRB transcripts. Clones were read by immunoSEQ multiplex PCR, and TCRdb kept only the in-frame ones, dropping some. The sample carries about 360,000 clones, over 10% recorded once. Sorted CD4+ subsets: naive, central memory, regulatory, stem cell-like memory (CD45RO/CCR7/CD25/CD127/CD95/CD27 panel). What was sequenced was naive CD4+ T cells from blood. The clonotype comes from a man aged 18 to 30 in good health.

Here the CDR3 reads CASSQVGGLGYGELFF. Written as DNA, the CDR3 is TGCGCCAGCAGCCAAGTGGGGGGGTTGGGGTACGGGGAGCTGTTTTTT. The rearrangement joins TRBV4-3 to TRBJ2-2; 7 bases line up with TRBD2. Germline V gene sequence: CDR1 LGHNA, CDR2 YSLEER. The CDR3 has 16 amino acids. V was clipped by 1 base and J by 7 bases; unmatched bases: 9.